One T cell receptor (beta chain) is described in this entry. Original processing methods: Amplification of reference gene primers was used by the study to estimate nucleated cell counts. Assay: immunoSEQ multiplex PCR; the TCRdb copy retains only in-frame clones and omits some. V and J calls and clone size follow that table, whereas D and trimming were derived from the DNA. The table lists roughly 110,000 clones, 60% to 85% of them singletons. This sample stems from a study of blood T cell repertoires in COVID-19. Study information: The analysed material was cDNA or gDNA that came from T cells, B-cell-depleted T cells, or PBMCs.

CDR1 is SGHVS, CDR2 FQNEAQ, per germline. The CDR3 is 14 residues long. Germline trimming cut 5 bases from V and 3 bases from J; bases unmatched to any gene: 6. This TCR came from a man older than 75 with COVID-19, enrolled during active disease. V gene TRBV7-8 combines with J gene TRBJ1-1; 7 bases fit TRBD1. Sequencing input: peripheral blood. This CDR3 reads CASSLFQGDTEAFF. In nucleotides, the CDR3 is TGTGCCAGCAGCCTTTTCCAGGGGGACACTGAAGCTTTCTTT.